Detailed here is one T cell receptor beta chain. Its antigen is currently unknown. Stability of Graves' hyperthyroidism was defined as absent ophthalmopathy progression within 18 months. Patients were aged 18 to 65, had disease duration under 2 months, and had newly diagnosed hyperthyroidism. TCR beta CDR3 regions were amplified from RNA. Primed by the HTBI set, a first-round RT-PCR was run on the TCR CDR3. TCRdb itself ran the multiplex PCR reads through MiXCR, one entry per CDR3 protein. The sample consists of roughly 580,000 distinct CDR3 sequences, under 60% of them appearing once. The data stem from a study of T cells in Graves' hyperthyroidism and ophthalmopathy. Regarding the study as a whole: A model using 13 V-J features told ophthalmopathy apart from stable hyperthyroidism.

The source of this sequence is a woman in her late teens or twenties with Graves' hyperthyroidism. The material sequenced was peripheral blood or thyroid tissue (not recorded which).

CDR3 sequence: CASSLLTGPNTEAFF. DNA for the CDR3: TGTGCCAGCAGCTTACTTACAGGGCCTAACACTGAAGCTTTCTTT. This chain connects TRBV7-2 to TRBJ1-1, with D possibly being TRBD1 (6 bases). Trimming cost V 2 bases and J 2 bases, with 12 bases left between them. The CDR3 has 15 amino acids. The germline V gene has CDR1 SGHTA and CDR2 FQGNSA. The full variable domain, completed using reference TRBV7-2 and TRBJ1-1, is GAGVSQSPSNKVTEKGKDVELRCDPISGHTALYWYRQSLGQGLEFLIYFQGNSAPDKSGLPSDRFSAERTGGSVSTLTIQRTQQEDSAVYLCASSLLTGPNTEAFFGQGTRLTVV.